This T cell receptor beta chain was sequenced in a study of cytomegalovirus exposure and HLA in healthy donors. Findings and limits, study-wide: A prior analysis recorded that most TCR beta V segments were productive about 87% or about 30% of the time. Only CMV serostatus was available as immune exposure information.

A remark on this clone: Its antigen is not identified.

Primers: 60 Vbeta forward and 13 Jbeta reverse. Under the authors' procedure: As a later analysis found, there were 80 million or so unique TCR beta chains, of which roughly 11 million were shared. The protocol was immunoSEQ multiplex PCR, while the TCRdb copy is restricted to in-frame clones and leaves out a portion. The D gene and trimming were derived from the DNA, and the V and J assignments and clone size from that table. The sample gives roughly 100,000 clones, around 70% of which show up once; 0.79% is in the top ten. The CDR3 length is 13 residues. V lost 5 bases to trimming and J lost 1 base, with 9 bases between them. Per the germline V gene, CDR1 is SGHNT and CDR2 is YYREEE (reference sequence).

The receptor was isolated from a boy between 10 and 17 years old in good health and CMV-seronegative. The rearrangement uses TRBV5-4 and TRBJ2-5; possible D gene TRBD2, 6 bases. Specimen: PBMCs. The CDR3 sequence: CASRAGPQETQYF. CDR3 in DNA: TGTGCCAGCAGGGCGGGGCCCCAAGAGACCCAGTACTTC.